One and the same sample provided the 30 T cell receptor beta chains below, sequenced in a study of blood T cell repertoires in COVID-19. Clones were read by immunoSEQ multiplex PCR, and TCRdb kept only the in-frame ones, dropping some. The table records roughly 130,000 clones, about four fifths of them present only once. The sequenced material came from peripheral blood. The receptors were sampled from a woman aged 45-65 years with acute or convalescent COVID-19.

CDR3 in DNA: TGTGCCAGCAGCCATCATAGACAGGGTGCACCTGGAAACACCATATATTTT. This encodes CASSHHRQGAPGNTIYF. J is TRBJ1-3 and V is TRBV4-2, with TRBD1 identical over 7 bases. The germline gives CDR1 LGHNA, CDR2 YNFKEQ. The CDR3 is 17 amino acids. Trimming removed 3 bases from V and 2 bases from J; junction bases left unmatched: 10.

This chain uses TRBV5-4 with TRBJ1-1; 11 bases align to TRBD1. The ends lost 2 bases at V and 2 bases at J; junction bases unmatched: 2. CDR3 size: 15 residues. Germline values: CDR1 SGHNT, CDR2 YYREEE (reference sequence). CDR3 DNA: TGTGCCAGCAGCTTTCGGACAGGGGGCAACACTGAAGCTTTCTTT. Translating gives CASSFRTGGNTEAFF.

The rearrangement links TRBV11-2 to TRBJ1-1; D is ambiguous. Looked up from germline, CDR1 is SGHAT and CDR2 is FQNNGV. V was trimmed by 1 base and J by 4 bases, leaving 7 bases between them. The CDR3 length is 13 residues. This chain's CDR3 is CASSLGTVTEAFF. CDR3 coding DNA: TGTGCCAGCAGCTTAGGTACAGTCACTGAAGCTTTCTTT.

J is TRBJ1-2 and V is TRBV28, with 8 bases identical to TRBD1. CDR3 length: 14 residues. Germline V gene lookup returns CDR1 MDHEN and CDR2 SYDVKM. Trimming cost V 5 bases and J 5 bases; bases outside gene matches: 7. The DNA for the CDR3 is TGTGCCAGCAGTCTCGGACAGGGCCTTTATGGCTACACCTTC. Translated, it gives CASSLGQGLYGYTF.

This chain joins TRBV9 and TRBJ1-3, with D perhaps matching TRBD1 (6 bases). Germline-derived CDR1 and CDR2 are SGDLS and YYNGEE. The V and J ends lost 3 bases and 0 bases respectively, with 10 bases between them. The length of the CDR3 is 15 residues. In DNA form, the CDR3 reads TGTGCCAGCAGCGCCGGGACAAGCTCTGGAAACACCATATATTTT. As protein: CASSAGTSSGNTIYF.

This clone was seen ten or more times. The genes are TRBV2 and TRBJ1-5; D gene unclear. Germline CDR1 reads SNHLY; CDR2 reads FYNNEI. V shed 5 bases and J shed 7 bases, with 18 bases lying between them. The CDR3 is made up of 15 amino acids. This chain's CDR3 is CASSKEAVIGQPQHF. CDR3 nucleotides: TGTGCCAGCAGTAAAGAGGCGGTTATCGGACAGCCCCAGCATTTT.

The chain employs TRBV24-1 and TRBJ2-1; 12 nucleotides agree with TRBD2. The CDR3 is made up of 16 amino acids. CDR1 is KGHDR and CDR2 is SFDVKD in the germline V gene. Trimming cost V 0 bases and J 9 bases; bases outside gene matches: 5. The CDR3 region has the DNA TGTGCCACCAGTGATTTGCCTAGCGGGGGGGCCTTTGAGCAGTTCTTC. It yields the protein CATSDLPSGGAFEQFF.

The V and J genes are TRBV3-1 (or the pseudogene TRBV3-2) and TRBJ2-7, with D perhaps TRBD1 (5 bases). This CDR3 region has 16 residues. Per the germline V gene, CDR1 is LGHDT and CDR2 is YNNKEL (reference sequence). The V end was cut by 0 bases, the J end by 3 bases, with 15 bases between. CDR3 DNA: TGTGCCAGCAGCCAAGAAGGTAGGCAGGGCGGCTACGAGCAGTACTTC. Translated, it gives CASSQEGRQGGYEQYF.

This sequence joins TRBV6-5 and TRBJ2-7; D is possibly TRBD2 (5 bases). Germline loops: CDR1 MNHEY, CDR2 SVGAGI. Trimming pared 8 bases from V and 0 bases from J, leaving 11 bases between. The CDR3 is 13 amino acids. DNA of the CDR3: TGTGCCAGCTTCGGGGATATCTCCTACGAGCAGTACTTC. It encodes CASFGDISYEQYF.

This chain uses TRBV6-5 with TRBJ1-2, with 8 bases lining up with TRBD1. Germline V gene data show CDR1 as MNHEY and CDR2 as SVGAGI. Trimming cost V 10 bases and J 5 bases; bases outside gene matches: 9. There are 13 residues in the CDR3. CDR3 loop: CATKDRDLYGYTF. The CDR3 DNA follows: TGTGCCACTAAGGACAGGGACTTGTATGGCTACACCTTC.

CDR3 bases: TGCGCCAGCACAAGGGGCTCCTACGAGCAGTACTTC. Translating gives CASTRGSYEQYF. V usage is TRBV10-2 and J usage is TRBJ2-7; perhaps TRBD1 as D (5 bases). V gave up 7 bases and J gave up 0 bases, with 7 bases separating them. The CDR3 totals 12 residues. Germline CDR1 reads WSHSY; CDR2 reads SAAADI.

The rearrangement uses TRBV21-1 and TRBJ1-2; the listed D gene, TRBD1, was not tested against the DNA. TRBV21-1 is described as a pseudogene. CDR3 length: 17 residues. CDR3 coding DNA: TGTGCCAGCAGACCGGATTGGTGGGACAGGGGTAACTATGGCTACACCTTC. This sequence encodes CASRPDWWDRGNYGYTF.

The chain is built from TRBV12-3 or TRBV12-4 and TRBJ1-4; weak D call: TRBD1 (5 bases). Trimming shortened V by 3 bases and J by 12 bases, and 14 bases separated the two germline ends. CDR3 size: 13 residues. Here the CDR3 DNA reads TGTGCCAGCAGTTTTGATTACCCGGGGGAACTGTTTTTT. Protein sequence: CASSFDYPGELFF.

The chain combines TRBV4-1 with TRBJ1-4, with TRBD1 matching 10 bases. Germline CDR1 and CDR2: MGHRA and YSYEKL. V was clipped by 4 bases and J by 0 bases; unmatched bases: 8. The CDR3 totals 18 residues. The CDR3 DNA is TGCGCCAGCAGCCGTAGGACAGGGGGATTTGCAACTAATGAAAAACTGTTTTTT. Protein: CASSRRTGGFATNEKLFF.

This clone was seen just once. This chain connects TRBV7-6 to TRBJ2-1; 8 bases align to TRBD2. Germline CDR1 is SGHVS and CDR2 is FNYEAQ. V was pared by 1 base and J by 8 bases, with 10 bases of the junction left unmatched. The CDR3 loop spans 16 amino acids. CDR3 sequence (DNA): TGTGCCAGCAGCTTAGTACCCGGGGGGGCCTTGGATGAGCAGTTCTTC. Protein: CASSLVPGGALDEQFF.

The rearrangement links TRBV7-3 to TRBJ2-1; a possible D gene is TRBD2 (5 bases). V lost 2 bases, J lost 5 bases, and 13 bases lay in between. In germline, CDR1 is SGHTA, CDR2 FQGTGA. The CDR3 sequence is 15 residues long. CDR3 amino acids: CASSLSLARHNEQFF. The DNA of the CDR3 is TGTGCCAGCAGCTTATCTCTAGCACGGCACAATGAGCAGTTCTTC. The full variable domain, with the rest looked up from reference TRBV7-3 and TRBJ2-1, is GAGVSQTPSNKVTEKGKYVELRCDPISGHTALYWYRQSLGQGPEFLIYFQGTGAADDSGLPNDRFFAVRPEGSVSTLKIQRTERGDSAVYLCASSLSLARHNEQFFGPGTRLTVL.

The gene calls are TRBV7-3 and TRBJ2-3; 8 nucleotides agree with TRBD1. V lost 5 bases, J lost 0 bases, and 1 base stayed unmatched. This CDR3 has 14 residues. The V gene's germline CDR1 is SGHTA and CDR2 FQGTGA. The CDR3 bases are TGTGCCAGCAGCCGGGACAGGAGCACAGATACGCAGTATTTT. The encoded protein is CASSRDRSTDTQYF.

The rearrangement links TRBV14 to TRBJ2-7; 10 bases fit TRBD1. The CDR3 length is 15 residues. Per the germline V gene, CDR1 is SGHDN and CDR2 is FVKESK. The trim removed 3 bases at V and 6 bases at J, leaving 8 bases unmatched. DNA of the CDR3: TGTGCCAGCAGCCAGACGGGACAGGGGATGCGCGAGCAGTACTTC. Encoded protein: CASSQTGQGMREQYF.

The rearrangement links TRBV2 to TRBJ1-6, with 7 bases identical to TRBD1. CDR1 SNHLY and CDR2 FYNNEI come from the germline V gene. The CDR3 runs 14 residues. The ends lost 6 bases at V and 2 bases at J; junction bases unmatched: 1. The CDR3 DNA is TGTGCCAGCAGGACAGGGCCCTATAATTCACCCCTCCACTTT. Its translation is CASRTGPYNSPLHF.

The V gene is TRBV3-1 (or the pseudogene TRBV3-2), the J gene TRBJ2-1; perhaps TRBD1 as D (6 bases). The CDR3 spans 16 residues. V was clipped by 6 bases and J by 9 bases, with 24 bases between them. CDR1 is LGHDT and CDR2 is YNNKEL in the germline V gene (reference sequence). The CDR3 sequence is CASSPSTMPRGGEQFF. CDR3 nucleotides: TGTGCCAGCAGTCCCTCGACAATGCCCCGAGGGGGTGAGCAGTTCTTC.

The chain combines TRBV27 with TRBJ2-1; 8 bases are shared with TRBD1. The ends lost 2 bases at V and 4 bases at J; junction bases unmatched: 1. CDR3 length equals 14 residues. Germline-derived CDR1 and CDR2 are MNHEY and SMNVEV (reference sequence). In nucleotides, the CDR3 is TGTGCCAGCAGTTTAACAGGGGGATACAATGAGCAGTTCTTC. Translated: CASSLTGGYNEQFF.

This clone was detected only once. The chain has TRBV6-1 and TRBJ1-6; D unresolved. Germline V CDR1 and CDR2: MNHNS, SASEGT. With 2 bases removed from V and 4 bases from J, the gap between germline ends came to 6 bases. This CDR3 is built from 14 residues. The CDR3 sequence is CASSEQTYNSPLHF. In DNA, the CDR3 is TGTGCCAGCAGTGAACAAACTTATAATTCACCCCTCCACTTT.

This chain links TRBV5-5 with TRBJ1-2; 8 bases map to TRBD1. Germline CDR1 reads SGHKS; CDR2 reads YYEKEE (reference sequence). The CDR3 spans 16 residues. V shed 0 bases, J shed 6 bases, and the junction held 10 bases outside the gene matches. The CDR3 is CASSLVQGARWDGYTF. For the CDR3, the DNA is TGTGCCAGCAGCTTGGTGCAGGGGGCGCGATGGGATGGCTACACCTTC.

V and J are TRBV7-6 and TRBJ2-3; a possible D gene is TRBD2 (5 bases). The V end was cut by 4 bases, the J end by 0 bases, with 17 bases between. The CDR3 sequence is 17 residues long. The V gene's germline CDR1 is SGHVS and CDR2 FNYEAQ. The CDR3 region is CASSSEPGLLSTDTQYF. The CDR3 nucleotides are TGTGCCAGCAGCTCGGAGCCCGGACTTCTAAGCACAGATACGCAGTATTTT.

The chain has TRBV4-1 and TRBJ1-6, with D possibly matching TRBD1 (6 bases). V was trimmed by 4 bases and J by 7 bases, leaving 17 bases between them. Germline V gives CDR1 MGHRA, CDR2 YSYEKL. The CDR3 runs to 16 residues. For the CDR3, the DNA is TGCGCCAGCAGCCCGAAGGGAGACAGGACGAATTCACCCCTCCACTTT. As protein: CASSPKGDRTNSPLHF.

The chain recombines TRBV3-1 (or the pseudogene TRBV3-2) with TRBJ1-6; D perhaps matches TRBD1 (6 bases). The CDR3 runs to 14 residues. Germline loops: CDR1 LGHDT, CDR2 YNNKEL (reference sequence). Trimming removed 3 bases from V and 6 bases from J, with 9 bases in between. CDR3 bases: TGTGCCAGCAGCCATAGGGACACTAATTCACCCCTCCACTTT. As protein: CASSHRDTNSPLHF.

The chain recombines TRBV5-6 with TRBJ2-5, with no clear D. Germline V gene data show CDR1 as SGHDT and CDR2 as YYEEEE. V lost 0 bases and J lost 5, with 17 bases in between. The CDR3 has 16 residues. The CDR3 loop reads CASSLGAAKSAETQYF. The DNA for the CDR3 is TGTGCCAGCAGCTTGGGTGCGGCGAAATCCGCGGAGACCCAGTACTTC.

This clone appeared a few times. The chain joins TRBV11-2 to TRBJ2-5; maybe TRBD1 (6 bases). The CDR3 runs 13 residues. Germline values: CDR1 SGHAT, CDR2 FQNNGV. V lost 6 bases to trimming and J lost 4 bases, with 12 bases between them. This CDR3 is CASREGGRETQYF. The CDR3 nucleotides read TGTGCCAGCAGGGAAGGGGGACGAGAGACCCAGTACTTC.

This clone appeared a single time. The chain uses TRBV30 and TRBJ1-1; D perhaps matches TRBD1 (6 bases). Germline assignment: CDR1 GTSNPN and CDR2 SVGIG (reference sequence). The CDR3 is 14 residues long. Trimming cost V 1 base and J 7 bases, with 16 bases left between them. CDR3 sequence: CAWSDYWTEFEAFF. The CDR3 coding sequence is TGTGCCTGGAGTGACTACTGGACAGAGTTTGAAGCTTTCTTT.

The chain has TRBV18 and TRBJ1-1, with D perhaps matching TRBD1 (5 bases). The CDR3 has 14 amino acids. Trimming pared 3 bases from V and 3 bases from J, leaving 11 bases between. Germline V lookup: CDR1 KGHSH, CDR2 LQKENI. Here the CDR3 reads CASSPRGDHTEAFF. The DNA for the CDR3 is TGTGCCAGCTCACCTCGGGGGGATCACACTGAAGCTTTCTTT.